This entry features one T cell receptor beta chain sequence. Its antigen is not yet known. Base qualities are missing; no much larger clone stands one base away. The data derive from a study of blood T cell repertoires in COVID-19 (dated by TCRdb to the early 2020s). About the study as a whole: Samples covering the acute and convalescent phases of COVID-19 were provided by collaborators in the United States, Italy and Spain. The prospective study material was composed of cDNA or gDNA derived from T cells, B-cell-depleted T cells, or PBMCs. The dataset comprised deeply sampled blood TCRbeta repertoires from subjects exposed to, actively infected with, or recovered from COVID-19. A freely available public database, intended as a resource for researchers studying the immune response to SARS-CoV-2, is where the repertoires were released. The samples were drawn from two sources: the first 160 participants of the ongoing ImmuneRACE study, and 1,000 to 1,500 subjects contributed by 6 global collaborators. A de-identified subject ID, COVID-19 status, age in years and sex were almost always included in the sample metadata. Where available, HLA class I and class II types were obtained from metadata supplied by the sample provider rather than from assay-based typing. The paper's findings and limits, for the study overall: Clinical and demographic metadata were provided uncurated, with the amount varying by source and participant.

Participants in the prospective study were aged roughly 18 to 89 years, lived in about two dozen United States geographic areas, and enrolled through a virtual design. In the prospective study, participants were assigned to cohorts based on the clinical history participants reported in a screening survey and a study questionnaire. Recovered participants in ImmuneRACE Cohort 3 were defined by two consecutive negative NP/OP PCR tests, clearance by a healthcare professional, or resolution of symptoms. Mobile phlebotomists in the prospective study collected whole blood, serum and a nasopharyngeal or oropharyngeal swab from every participant. Participants in the prospective study had the option to provide additional blood draws and questionnaires over a roughly 2-month period. Prospective study blood samples were shipped either frozen or at room temperature before DNA extraction. TCRbeta CDR3 regions were amplified from genomic DNA using the immunoSEQ Assay, a bias-controlled multiplex PCR. Concerning the study's data processing: The number of nucleated cells in each sample was estimated by amplification of reference gene primers within the assay. To quantify the absolute abundance of each unique TCRbeta CDR3 rearrangement, sequence reads were collapsed and filtered. Productive Simpson clonality was computed per sample as the square root of Simpson's diversity index over productive rearrangements. TCRdb took over this immuneACCESS table, retaining in-frame rearrangements with V and J assigned. Such tables are incomplete; in checked studies, under half of the missing clones stem from an unresolved V gene, and the remainder is unexplained. Clonal size and the V and J genes are those of that table, whereas D and trimming came from the DNA. Counted in this sample were about 180,000 clones; about 72% of them appeared once. Roughly 17% of the sample belongs to the ten largest clones.

This sequence originates from a woman in her forties or fifties who had recovered from COVID-19. Sequencing used PBMCs or T cells enriched from blood (not recorded which).

For the CDR3, the sequence is CASSSGEVPYNEQFF. DNA sequence: TGTGCCAGCAGTTCTGGGGAGGTCCCCTACAATGAGCAGTTCTTC. This chain joins TRBV27 to TRBJ2-1, with TRBD2 tentatively as D gene (6 bases match). From the cysteine up to the phenylalanine, the CDR3 has a length of 15 residues. Only CDR3 DNA remains: 45 bases, in frame from the first base. Between the V and J ends, shortened by 4 bases and 2 bases respectively, the junction contains 12 bases. For CDR1 and CDR2, the germline V gene (reference sequence) lists MNHEY and SMNVEV.